This T cell receptor (beta chain) originates from a study of response to subunit inactivated influenza vaccine. MiXCR, run by TCRdb on the RT-PCR reads, gives a single entry per CDR3 protein. The repertoire holds almost 600,000 distinct CDR3 sequences, roughly 15% seen once, with 8.5% to 14% in the top ten. Overall study findings and caveats: Few additional T cells are recruited per seasonal influenza vaccination, authors suggested.

This clonotype has more than one count but fewer than ten. The antigen remains undetermined. V shed 6 bases, J shed 5 bases, and the junction held 3 bases outside the gene matches. CDR1 is MNHNS and CDR2 is SASEGT in the germline V gene. The CDR3 is 13 amino acids. This clonotype originated in a middle-aged man who received an inactivated influenza vaccine. The sequences come from PBMCs from blood, collected approximately 12 days after vaccination. The gene calls are TRBV6-1 and TRBJ2-1; 8 nucleotides agree with TRBD1. The CDR3 loop is CASRQGVNNEQFF. In DNA, the CDR3 is TGTGCCAGCAGACAGGGGGTGAACAATGAGCAGTTCTTC.